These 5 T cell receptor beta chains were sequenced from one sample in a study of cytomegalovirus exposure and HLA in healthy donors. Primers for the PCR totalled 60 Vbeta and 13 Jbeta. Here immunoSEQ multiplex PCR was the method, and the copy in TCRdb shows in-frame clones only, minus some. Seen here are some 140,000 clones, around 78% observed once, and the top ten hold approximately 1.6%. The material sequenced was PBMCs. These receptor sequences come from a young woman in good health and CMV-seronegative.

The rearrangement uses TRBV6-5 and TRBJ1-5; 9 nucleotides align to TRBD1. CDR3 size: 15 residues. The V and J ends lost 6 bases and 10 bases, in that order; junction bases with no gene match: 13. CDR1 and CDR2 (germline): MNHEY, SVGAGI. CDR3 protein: CASSRGTGLSSPQHF. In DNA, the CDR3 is TGTGCCAGCAGCCGCGGGACAGGGCTTAGTAGTCCCCAGCATTTT.

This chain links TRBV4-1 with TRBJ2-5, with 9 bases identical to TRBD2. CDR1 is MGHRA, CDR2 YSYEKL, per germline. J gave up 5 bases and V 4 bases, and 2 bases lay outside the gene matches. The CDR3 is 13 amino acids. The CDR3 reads CASSPGLAETQYF. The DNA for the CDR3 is TGCGCCAGCAGCCCCGGACTAGCGGAGACCCAGTACTTC.

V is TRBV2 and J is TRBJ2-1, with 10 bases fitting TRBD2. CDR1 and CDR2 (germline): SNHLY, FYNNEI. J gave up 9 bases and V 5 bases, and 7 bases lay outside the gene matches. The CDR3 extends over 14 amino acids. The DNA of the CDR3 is TGTGCCAGCAGTAAGCGGGAGGGCCCCGGTGAGCAGTTCTTC. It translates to CASSKREGPGEQFF. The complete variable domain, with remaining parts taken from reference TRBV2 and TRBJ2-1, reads EPEVTQTPSHQVTQMGQEVILRCVPISNHLYFYWYRQILGQKVEFLVSFYNNEISEKSEIFDDQFSVERPDGSNFTLKIRSTKLEDSAMYFCASSKREGPGEQFFGPGTRLTVL.

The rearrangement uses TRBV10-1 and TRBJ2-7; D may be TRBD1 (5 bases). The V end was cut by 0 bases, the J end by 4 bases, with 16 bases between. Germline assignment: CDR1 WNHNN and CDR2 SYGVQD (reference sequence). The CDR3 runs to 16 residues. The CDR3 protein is CASSESRSRQKYEQYF. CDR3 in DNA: TGCGCCAGCAGTGAGTCGAGGTCGCGACAGAAGTACGAGCAGTACTTC.

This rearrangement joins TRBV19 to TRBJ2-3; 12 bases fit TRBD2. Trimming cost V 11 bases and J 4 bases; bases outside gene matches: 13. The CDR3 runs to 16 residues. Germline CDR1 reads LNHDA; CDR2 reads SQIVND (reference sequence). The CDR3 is CASKTSGRAVADTQYF. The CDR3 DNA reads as TGTGCCTCCAAGACTAGCGGGAGAGCCGTGGCAGATACGCAGTATTTT.